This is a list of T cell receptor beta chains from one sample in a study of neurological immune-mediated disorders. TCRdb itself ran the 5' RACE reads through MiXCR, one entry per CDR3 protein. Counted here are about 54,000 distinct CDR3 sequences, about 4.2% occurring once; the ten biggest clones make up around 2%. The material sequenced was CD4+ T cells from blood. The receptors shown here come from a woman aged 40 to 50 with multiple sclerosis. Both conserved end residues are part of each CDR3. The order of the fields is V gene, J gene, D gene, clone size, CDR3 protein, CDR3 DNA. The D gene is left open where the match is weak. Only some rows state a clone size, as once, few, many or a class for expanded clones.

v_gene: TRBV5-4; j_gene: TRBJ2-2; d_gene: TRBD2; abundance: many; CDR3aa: CASSFSGVRDTGELFF; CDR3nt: TGTGCCAGCAGCTTCAGCGGGGTCCGAGACACCGGGGAGCTGTTTTTT
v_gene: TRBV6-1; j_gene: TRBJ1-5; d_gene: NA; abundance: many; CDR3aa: CASRDVLNQPQHF; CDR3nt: TGTGCCAGCAGGGACGTACTCAATCAGCCCCAGCATTTT
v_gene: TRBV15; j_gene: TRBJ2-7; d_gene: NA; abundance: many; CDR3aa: CATSRDITESSYEQYF; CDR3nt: TGTGCCACCAGCAGAGATATTACAGAGAGCTCCTACGAGCAGTACTTC
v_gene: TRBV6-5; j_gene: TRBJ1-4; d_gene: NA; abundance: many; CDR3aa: CASSYSPPGRTNEKLFF; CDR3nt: TGTGCCAGCAGTTACTCCCCCCCAGGGAGAACTAATGAAAAACTGTTTTTT
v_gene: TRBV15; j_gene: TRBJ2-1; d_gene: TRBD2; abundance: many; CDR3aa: CATSSAPGGVNEQFF; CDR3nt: TGTGCCACCAGCAGCGCCCCGGGGGGGGTCAATGAGCAGTTCTTC
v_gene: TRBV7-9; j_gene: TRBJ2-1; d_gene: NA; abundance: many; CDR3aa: CASARRGGAGLNEQFF; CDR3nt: TGTGCCAGCGCGCGTAGGGGGGGGGCTGGCCTCAATGAGCAGTTCTTC
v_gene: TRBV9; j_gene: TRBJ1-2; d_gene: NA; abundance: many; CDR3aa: CASSETTASLGYTF; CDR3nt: TGTGCCAGCAGCGAAACGACAGCCTCCCTCGGCTACACCTTC
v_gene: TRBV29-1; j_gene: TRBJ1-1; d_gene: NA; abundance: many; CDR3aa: CSVERQPNTEAFF; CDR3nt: TGCAGCGTTGAAAGGCAGCCGAACACTGAAGCTTTCTTT
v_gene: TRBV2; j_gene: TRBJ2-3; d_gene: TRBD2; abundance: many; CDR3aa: CASSYFGVAGDTQYF; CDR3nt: TGTGCCAGCAGCTATTTCGGGGTAGCGGGGGATACGCAGTATTTT
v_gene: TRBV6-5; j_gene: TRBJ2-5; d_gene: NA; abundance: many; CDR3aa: CASSSSSETQYF; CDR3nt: TGTGCCAGCAGTTCTAGCTCAGAGACCCAGTACTTC
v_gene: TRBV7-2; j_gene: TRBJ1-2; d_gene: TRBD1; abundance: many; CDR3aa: CASSPDRVSSYTF; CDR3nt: TGTGCCAGCAGCCCAGACAGGGTTTCGAGCTACACCTTC
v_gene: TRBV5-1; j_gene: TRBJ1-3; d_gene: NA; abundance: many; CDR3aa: CASSFSRSSGNTIYF; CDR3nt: TGCGCCAGCAGCTTTTCGCGCTCCTCTGGAAACACCATATATTTT
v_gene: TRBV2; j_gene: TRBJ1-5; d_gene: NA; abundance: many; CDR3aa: CASSVLLGNQPQHF; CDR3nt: TGTGCCAGCAGTGTGCTCTTAGGTAATCAGCCCCAGCATTTT
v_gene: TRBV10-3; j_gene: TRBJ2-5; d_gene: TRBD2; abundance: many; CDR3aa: CAIGGAGGPGTQYF; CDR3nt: TGTGCCATCGGGGGAGCGGGGGGGCCCGGGACCCAGTACTTC
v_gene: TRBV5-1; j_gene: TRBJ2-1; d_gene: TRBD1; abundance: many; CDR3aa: CASSLDPPGQGAGEQFF; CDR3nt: TGCGCCAGCAGCTTGGACCCACCGGGACAGGGGGCAGGGGAGCAGTTCTTC
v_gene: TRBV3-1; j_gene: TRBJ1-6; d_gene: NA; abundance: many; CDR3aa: CASSQKAGTYNSPLHF; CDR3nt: TGTGCCAGCAGCCAAAAAGCCGGGACCTATAATTCACCCCTCCACTTT
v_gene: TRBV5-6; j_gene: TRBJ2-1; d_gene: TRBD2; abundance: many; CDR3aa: CASSSGTSLDNEQFF; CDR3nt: TGTGCCAGCAGTTCCGGGACTAGTTTAGACAATGAGCAGTTCTTC
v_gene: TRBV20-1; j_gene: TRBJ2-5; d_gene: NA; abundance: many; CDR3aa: CSARGGTGETQYF; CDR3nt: TGCAGTGCTAGAGGGGGGACGGGAGAGACCCAGTACTTC
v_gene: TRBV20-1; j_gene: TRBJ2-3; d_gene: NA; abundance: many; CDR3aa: CSARVGSGTDTQYF; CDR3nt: TGCAGTGCTAGAGTGGGAAGCGGCACAGATACGCAGTATTTT
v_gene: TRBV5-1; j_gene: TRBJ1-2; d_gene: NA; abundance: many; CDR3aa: CASSWGDGGYSEGYTF; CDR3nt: TGCGCCAGCAGCTGGGGGGATGGAGGCTATTCAGAGGGCTACACCTTC
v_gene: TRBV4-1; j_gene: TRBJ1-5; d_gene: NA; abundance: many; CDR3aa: CASSRLGLRGNQPQHF; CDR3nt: TGCGCCAGCAGCCGCCTGGGACTCCGGGGCAATCAGCCCCAGCATTTT
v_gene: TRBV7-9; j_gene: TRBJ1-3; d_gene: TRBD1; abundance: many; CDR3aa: CASSPDRGLNTIYF; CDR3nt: TGTGCCAGCAGCCCGGACAGGGGGCTGAACACCATATATTTT
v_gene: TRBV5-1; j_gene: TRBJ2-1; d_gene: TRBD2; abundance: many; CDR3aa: CASSSLLAGKEFF; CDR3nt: TGCGCCAGCAGCTCCCTACTAGCGGGGAAGGAGTTCTTC
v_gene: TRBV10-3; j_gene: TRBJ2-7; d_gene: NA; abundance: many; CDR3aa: CAISDGQTSYEQYF; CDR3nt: TGTGCCATCAGTGACGGACAGACCTCCTACGAGCAGTACTTC
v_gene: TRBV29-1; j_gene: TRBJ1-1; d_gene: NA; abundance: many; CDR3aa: CSVEGRVLPAFF; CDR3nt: TGCAGCGTTGAAGGCCGGGTTTTGCCAGCTTTCTTT
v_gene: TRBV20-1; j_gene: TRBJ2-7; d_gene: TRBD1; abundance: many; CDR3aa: CSARPGQRSSYEQYF; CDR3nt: TGCAGTGCTAGACCGGGACAGCGCAGCTCCTACGAGCAGTACTTC
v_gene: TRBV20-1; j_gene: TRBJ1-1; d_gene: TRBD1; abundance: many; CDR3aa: CSALQGVDTEAFF; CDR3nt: TGCAGTGCCCTTCAGGGGGTTGACACTGAAGCTTTCTTT
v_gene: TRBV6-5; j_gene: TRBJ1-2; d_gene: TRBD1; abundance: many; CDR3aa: CASSRRQGNGYTF; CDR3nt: TGTGCCAGCAGCAGGAGACAGGGGAACGGCTACACCTTC
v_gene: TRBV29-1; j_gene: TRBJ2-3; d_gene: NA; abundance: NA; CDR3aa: CSVDYPQVTDTQYF; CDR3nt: TGCAGCGTTGATTACCCACAGGTCACAGATACGCAGTATTTT
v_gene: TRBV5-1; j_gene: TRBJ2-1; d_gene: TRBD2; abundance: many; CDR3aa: CASSVGTSRYNEQFF; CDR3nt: TGCGCCAGCAGCGTAGGGACTAGCCGGTACAATGAGCAGTTCTTC
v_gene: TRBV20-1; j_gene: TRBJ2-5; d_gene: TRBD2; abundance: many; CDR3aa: CSARPSRTPWTSGGGRETQYF; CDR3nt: TGCAGTGCTAGACCCAGCAGAACTCCTTGGACTAGCGGGGGAGGCAGGGAGACCCAGTACTTC
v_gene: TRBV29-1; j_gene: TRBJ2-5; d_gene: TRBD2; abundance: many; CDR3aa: CSAPPLAGVEETQYF; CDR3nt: TGCAGCGCCCCCCCCTTAGCGGGGGTTGAGGAGACCCAGTACTTC
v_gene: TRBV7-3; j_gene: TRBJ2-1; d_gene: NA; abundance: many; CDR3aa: CASSVNNEQFF; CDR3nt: TGTGCCAGCAGCGTAAACAATGAGCAGTTCTTC
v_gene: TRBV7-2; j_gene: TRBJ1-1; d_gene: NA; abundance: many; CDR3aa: CASSLGPETEAFF; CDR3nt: TGTGCCAGCAGCCTGGGTCCCGAAACTGAAGCTTTCTTT
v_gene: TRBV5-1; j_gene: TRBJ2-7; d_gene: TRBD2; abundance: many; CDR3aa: CASSLAPGLDLYEQYF; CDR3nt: TGCGCCAGCAGCTTGGCTCCGGGACTAGACCTCTACGAGCAGTACTTC
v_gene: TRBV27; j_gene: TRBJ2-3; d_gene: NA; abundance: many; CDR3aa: CASKVWDTQYF; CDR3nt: TGTGCCAGCAAAGTATGGGATACGCAGTATTTT
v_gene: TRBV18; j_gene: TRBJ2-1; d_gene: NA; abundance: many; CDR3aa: CASSPLGSYNEQFF; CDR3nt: TGTGCCAGCTCACCCCTGGGCTCCTACAATGAGCAGTTCTTC
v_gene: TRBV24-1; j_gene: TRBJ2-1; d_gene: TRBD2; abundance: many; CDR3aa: CATSDSGGVGNEQFF; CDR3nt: TGTGCCACCAGTGATTCTGGGGGGGTAGGGAATGAGCAGTTCTTC
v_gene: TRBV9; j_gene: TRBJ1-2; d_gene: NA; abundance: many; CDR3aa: CASSVAGAQGGYTF; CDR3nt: TGTGCCAGCAGCGTAGCAGGGGCCCAGGGGGGCTACACCTTC
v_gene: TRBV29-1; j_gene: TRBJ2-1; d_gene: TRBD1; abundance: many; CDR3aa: CSVSGTGGNEQFF; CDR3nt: TGCAGCGTTTCCGGGACAGGGGGCAATGAGCAGTTCTTC
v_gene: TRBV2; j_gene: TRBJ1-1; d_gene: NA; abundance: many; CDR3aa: CASSVVRVEAFF; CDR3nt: TGTGCCAGCAGTGTTGTCAGGGTTGAAGCTTTCTTT
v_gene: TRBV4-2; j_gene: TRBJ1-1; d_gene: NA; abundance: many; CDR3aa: CASSQGSGRNTEAFF; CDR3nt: TGTGCCAGCAGCCAAGGATCGGGCAGGAACACTGAAGCTTTCTTT
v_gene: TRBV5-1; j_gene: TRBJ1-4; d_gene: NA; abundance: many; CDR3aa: CASSTAPNEKLFF; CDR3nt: TGCGCCAGCAGCACGGCACCTAATGAAAAACTGTTTTTT
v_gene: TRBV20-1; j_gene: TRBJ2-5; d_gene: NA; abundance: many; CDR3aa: CSARDQWQGQETQYF; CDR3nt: TGCAGTGCTAGAGATCAGTGGCAGGGTCAAGAGACCCAGTACTTC
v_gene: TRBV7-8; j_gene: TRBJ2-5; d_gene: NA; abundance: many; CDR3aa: CASSRILQETQYF; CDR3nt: TGTGCCAGCAGCCGGATTCTACAAGAGACCCAGTACTTC
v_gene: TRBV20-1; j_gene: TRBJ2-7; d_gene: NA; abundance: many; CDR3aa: CSARDREVGVREQYF; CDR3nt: TGCAGTGCTAGAGATCGGGAAGTAGGGGTGCGAGAGCAGTACTTC
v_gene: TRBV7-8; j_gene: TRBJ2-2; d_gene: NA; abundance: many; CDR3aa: CASSLPADNTGELFF; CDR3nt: TGTGCCAGCAGCCTACCGGCGGATAACACCGGGGAGCTGTTTTTT
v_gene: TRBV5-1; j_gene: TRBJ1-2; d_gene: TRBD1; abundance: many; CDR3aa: CASSQGQGGYGYTF; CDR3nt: TGCGCCAGCAGCCAGGGACAGGGTGGCTATGGCTACACCTTC
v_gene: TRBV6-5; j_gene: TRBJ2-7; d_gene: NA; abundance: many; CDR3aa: CASRRSRAGSYEQYF; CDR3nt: TGTGCCAGCAGACGATCCAGGGCAGGCTCCTACGAGCAGTACTTC
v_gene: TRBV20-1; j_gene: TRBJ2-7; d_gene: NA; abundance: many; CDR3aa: CSASPGTYYEQYF; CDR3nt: TGCAGTGCTAGTCCAGGAACCTACTACGAGCAGTACTTC
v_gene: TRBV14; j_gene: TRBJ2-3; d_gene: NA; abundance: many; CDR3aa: CASSLPGDFSTDTQYF; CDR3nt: TGTGCCAGCAGCCTACCAGGAGACTTCAGCACAGATACGCAGTATTTT
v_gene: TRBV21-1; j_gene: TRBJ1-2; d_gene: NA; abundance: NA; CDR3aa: CASAPWGYGYTF; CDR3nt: TGTGCCAGCGCCCCCTGGGGGTACGGCTACACCTTC
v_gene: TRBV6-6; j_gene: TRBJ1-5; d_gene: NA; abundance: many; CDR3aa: CASSYDEGPNQPQHF; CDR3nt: TGTGCCAGCAGTTACGACGAGGGTCCCAATCAGCCCCAGCATTTT
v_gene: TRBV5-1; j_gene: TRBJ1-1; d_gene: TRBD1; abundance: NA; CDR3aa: CASSLLGTGDSMNTEAFF; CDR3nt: TGCGCCAGCAGCTTGTTGGGGACAGGGGACTCTATGAACACTGAAGCTTTCTTT
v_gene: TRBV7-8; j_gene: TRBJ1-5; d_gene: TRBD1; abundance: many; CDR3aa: CASSRGQAVVYQPQHF; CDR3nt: TGTGCCAGCAGCCGAGGACAGGCCGTCGTGTATCAGCCCCAGCATTTT
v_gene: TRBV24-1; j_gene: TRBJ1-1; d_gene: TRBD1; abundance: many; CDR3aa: CATSDGGTARNTEAFF; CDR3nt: TGTGCCACCAGTGATGGTGGGACAGCTCGGAACACTGAAGCTTTCTTT
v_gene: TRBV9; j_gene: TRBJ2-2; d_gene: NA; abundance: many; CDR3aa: CASSVEPVGSSYTGELFF; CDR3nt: TGTGCCAGCAGCGTAGAGCCGGTCGGTTCGTCGTACACCGGGGAGCTGTTTTTT
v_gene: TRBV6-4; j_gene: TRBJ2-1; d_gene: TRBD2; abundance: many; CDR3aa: CASSLLAGDEQFF; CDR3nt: TGTGCCAGCAGTCTTTTAGCGGGCGATGAGCAGTTCTTC
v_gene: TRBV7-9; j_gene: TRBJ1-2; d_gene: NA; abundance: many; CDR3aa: CASSRSRDPRGYTF; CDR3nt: TGTGCCAGCAGCCGTTCCCGGGATCCGAGAGGCTACACCTTC
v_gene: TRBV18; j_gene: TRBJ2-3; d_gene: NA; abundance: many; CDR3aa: CASSPPGTDTQYF; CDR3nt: TGTGCCAGCTCACCACCGGGAACAGATACGCAGTATTTT